Sequencing of this T cell receptor (beta chain) was carried out in a study of T cell responses to AZD1222 COVID-19 vaccine. Clones were sequenced by immunoSEQ multiplex PCR, and TCRdb holds only the in-frame ones, with some missing. The sample has some 200,000 clones; around 94% are singletons. This clone has only a few counts. The TCR originated in an adult who received the MenACWY meningococcal vaccine as a control. This sample comprised peripheral blood, obtained 28 days after the second dose of the MenACWY control vaccine.

Here the CDR3 reads CATSRDHEGPADTQYF. The CDR3 nucleotides read TGTGCCACCAGCAGAGATCATGAGGGGCCGGCAGATACGCAGTATTTT. This chain uses TRBV15 with TRBJ2-3; D could derive from TRBD1 or TRBD2 (5 bases each). CDR1 LNHNV and CDR2 YYDKDF come from the germline V gene (reference sequence). The CDR3 consists of 16 residues. The V end lost 0 bases, the J end lost 4 bases, and 14 bases lay between the germline ends. The whole variable domain, remainder taken from reference TRBV15 and TRBJ2-3, is DAMVIQNPRYQVTQFGKPVTLSCSQTLNHNVMYWYQQKSSQAPKLLFHYYDKDFNNEADTPDNFQSRRPNTSFCFLDIRSPGLGDTAMYLCATSRDHEGPADTQYFGPGTRLTVL.